In this sample, the clone carrying this T cell receptor beta chain turned up many times. TCR beta libraries were built with iRepertoire HTBI primers and Arm-PCR of CDR3 regions. A single record per CDR3 protein comes from TCRdb applying MiXCR to the multiplex PCR reads. This sample has approximately 400,000 distinct CDR3 sequences, with roughly a sixth found just once. The data were obtained in a study of regulatory T cells in long-lasting Graves disease. Indicated time point: newly diagnosed GD, antithyroid drugs for less than 3 months. The TCR library was prepared using RNA isolated from PBMCs. The germline V and J ends were trimmed by 4 bases and 8 bases, with 11 bases remaining between them. Germline CDR1 reads MDHEN; CDR2 reads SYDVKM. The CDR3 is made up of 12 amino acids.

The clonotype comes from a female donor with Graves disease. The chain employs TRBV28 and TRBJ1-2; D not certain. The source was peripheral blood mononuclear cells (PBMCs), collected at new diagnosis, from a patient treated with antithyroid drugs. CDR3 in amino acids: CASSSSGNGYTF. The CDR3 DNA sequence: TGTGCCAGCAGTTCGTCAGGAAACGGCTACACCTTC.